This passage covers 14 T cell receptor beta chains from one sample sequenced in a study of T cells in Graves' hyperthyroidism and ophthalmopathy. Authors of the study amplified TCR beta CDR3 regions from RNA transcripts. Initially, a first-round RT-PCR of the TCR CDR3 employed the HTBI primer set. One entry per CDR3 protein, called by TCRdb with MiXCR from the multiplex PCR reads. The repertoire holds around 600,000 distinct CDR3 sequences, with 11% to 15% as singletons. Sequencing used blood. These receptors all stem from a woman aged 18-30 years with Graves' ophthalmopathy.

This clonotype was detected many times. The gene calls are TRBV7-3 and TRBJ2-1; no clear D gene. Germline V gene sequence: CDR1 SGHTA, CDR2 FQGTGA. V lost 5 bases to trimming and J lost 5 bases, with 13 bases between them. The CDR3 is 14 amino acids. The CDR3 DNA follows: TGTGCCAGCAGCCTAGGGTCTGGGAACAATGAGCAGTTCTTC. It encodes CASSLGSGNNEQFF.

This clonotype was detected many times. J is TRBJ2-5 and V is TRBV2, with 7 bases aligning to TRBD2. The CDR3 length is 13 residues. From germline, CDR1 is SNHLY and CDR2 FYNNEI. V lost 3 bases and J lost 4; bases outside the gene matches: 2. CDR3 bases: TGTGCCAGCAGTGAGCGGGAGATAGAGACCCAGTACTTC. Its protein product is CASSEREIETQYF.

Details on this clonotype: A much larger clone differs from this one at a single base, so this may be a read error. The rearrangement links TRBV3-1 to TRBJ1-5; D gene ambiguous. Germline assignment: CDR1 LGHDT and CDR2 YNNKEL (reference sequence). The CDR3 consists of 15 residues. The CDR3 loop reads CASSQELSYNQPRHF. The CDR3 DNA follows: TGTGCCAGCAGCCAAGAACTTTCCTACAATCAGCCCCGGCATTTT.

This clonotype was counted only a few times. The chain recombines TRBV29-1 with TRBJ2-5, with D tentatively TRBD1 (6 bases). The CDR3 consists of 16 residues. Looked up from germline, CDR1 is SQVTM and CDR2 is ANQGSEA. The germline V and J ends were trimmed by 1 base and 5 bases, with 20 bases remaining between them. The CDR3, as DNA: TGCAGCGTTGAAGGTTCCACCACAGGGAGTGCCGAGACCCAGTACTTC. Protein: CSVEGSTTGSAETQYF. Drawing the rest from reference TRBV29-1 and TRBJ2-5, the complete variable domain is SAVISQKPSRDICQRGTSLTIQCQVDSQVTMMFWYRQQPGQSLTLIATANQGSEATYESGFVIDKFPISRPNLTFSTLTVSNMSPEDSSIYLCSVEGSTTGSAETQYFGPGTRLLVL.

The chain joins TRBV20-1 to TRBJ1-5; D not certain. The CDR3 runs 15 residues. The ends were cut back, 1 base at V and 0 bases at J, with 10 bases in the middle. CDR1 is DFQATT, CDR2 SNEGSKA, per germline (reference sequence). This CDR3 reads CSARGGWYSNQPQHF. The CDR3, as DNA: TGCAGTGCTAGAGGAGGCTGGTATAGCAATCAGCCCCAGCATTTT.

This clonotype showed up many times. The rearrangement joins TRBV28 to TRBJ1-5, with a tentative D call TRBD1 (6 bases). The V end lost 6 bases, the J end lost 3 bases, and 12 bases lay between the germline ends. There are 14 residues in the CDR3. The germline gives CDR1 MDHEN, CDR2 SYDVKM. The CDR3 DNA sequence: TGTGCCAGCAGCTTAGGACAGCTCAATCAGCCCCAGCATTTT. Amino acids: CASSLGQLNQPQHF. Based on the CDR3 plus reference TRBV28 and TRBJ1-5, the full variable domain is DVKVTQSSRYLVKRTGEKVFLECVQDMDHENMFWYRQDPGLGLRLIYFSYDVKMKEKGDIPEGYSVSREKKERFSLILESASTNQTSMYLCASSLGQLNQPQHFGDGTRLSIL.

The chain's CDR3 is CASRGTSVETQYF. CDR3 sequence (DNA): TGCGCCAGCAGGGGGACTAGTGTCGAGACCCAGTACTTC. The V gene is TRBV5-1, the J gene TRBJ2-5; 8 bases line up with TRBD2. V trimming: 5 bases; J trimming: 5 bases; junction bases outside the gene matches: 5. Germline loops: CDR1 SGHRS, CDR2 YFSETQ. The CDR3 consists of 13 residues.

This clonotype has a handful of counts. The rearrangement links TRBV19 to TRBJ2-7; D unclear. V dropped 8 bases and J dropped 0 bases, with 14 bases sitting between them. Germline V lookup: CDR1 LNHDA, CDR2 SQIVND (reference sequence). The CDR3 sequence is 14 residues long. CDR3 loop: CASSMTDFSYEQYF. The CDR3 DNA sequence: TGTGCCAGTTCTATGACGGATTTCTCCTACGAGCAGTACTTC.

Ten or more counts support this clonotype. This chain links TRBV7-9 with TRBJ1-6, with D possibly TRBD1 on 5 matching bases. Trimming pared 6 bases from V and 5 bases from J, leaving 14 bases between. Germline V lookup: CDR1 SEHNR, CDR2 FQNEAQ (reference sequence). The CDR3 has 15 amino acids. The chain's CDR3 is CASRLSGGNNSPLHF. In DNA form, the CDR3 reads TGTGCCAGCAGGCTGAGTGGGGGGAATAATTCACCCCTCCACTTT.

This clonotype turned up a few times. The V and J genes are TRBV20-1 and TRBJ1-2, with 12 bases identical to TRBD1. This CDR3 spans 17 amino acids. Looked up from germline, CDR1 is DFQATT and CDR2 is SNEGSKA (reference sequence). Trimming took 0 bases from V and 0 from J; bases not matched to a gene: 5. The CDR3 nucleotides are TGCAGTGCTAGAGATTGGGACAGGGGGCCGACTAACTATGGCTACACCTTC. It codes for CSARDWDRGPTNYGYTF.

This clonotype has ten or more counts. The genes are TRBV12-5 and TRBJ1-1, with D possibly TRBD1 on 5 matching bases. The CDR3 consists of 17 residues. CDR1 is LGHNT and CDR2 is FRNRAP in the germline V gene. The V gene lost 1 base and the J gene lost 1 base, with 16 bases spanning the gap. CDR3 DNA sequence: TGTGCTAGTGGTTTGGGGCAGGGAAGAATGACGAACACTGAAGCTTTCTTT. It specifies CASGLGQGRMTNTEAFF. The whole variable domain, remainder taken from reference TRBV12-5 and TRBJ1-1, is DARVTQTPRHKVTEMGQEVTMRCQPILGHNTVFWYRQTMMQGLELLAYFRNRAPLDDSGMPKDRFSAEMPDATLATLKIQPSEPRDSAVYFCASGLGQGRMTNTEAFFGQGTRLTVV.

In its sample, this clonotype was seen many times. The chain is built from TRBV3-1 and TRBJ1-2; TRBD1 matches at 8 bases. The trim removed 2 bases at V and 3 bases at J, leaving 17 bases unmatched. The CDR3 has 19 amino acids. Germline V CDR1 and CDR2: LGHDT, YNNKEL (reference sequence). DNA for the CDR3: TGTGCCAGCAGCCAATTTTCCTGGGACAGGCCGAACTGGGACTATGGCTACACCTTC. Protein sequence: CASSQFSWDRPNWDYGYTF. Using reference TRBV3-1 and TRBJ1-2 for the parts outside the CDR3, the full variable domain is DTAVSQTPKYLVTQMGNDKSIKCEQNLGHDTMYWYKQDSKKFLKIMFSYNNKELIINETVPNRFSPKSPDKAHLNLHINSLELGDSAVYFCASSQFSWDRPNWDYGYTFGSGTRLTVV.

This clonotype came up many times. The chain couples TRBV12-3 or TRBV12-4 to TRBJ2-3; D is tentatively TRBD1 or TRBD2 (5 bases each). V dropped 5 bases and J dropped 8 bases, with 14 bases sitting between them. The CDR3 runs to 13 residues. The CDR3 spells CASSPLRAGTQYF. CDR3 DNA sequence: TGTGCCAGCAGTCCCCTCAGGGCGGGTACGCAGTATTTT.

This clonotype was found many times. The gene calls are TRBV10-3 and TRBJ2-1; TRBD2 matches at 12 bases. The V gene end was trimmed by 3 bases and the J gene end by 13 bases; junction bases not matched to a gene: 7. The CDR3 sequence is 14 residues long. Germline CDR1 reads ENHRY; CDR2 reads SYGVKD. CDR3 DNA sequence: TGTGCCATCAGTGAACTAGCGGGAGGCGTCCCCCAGTTCTTC. This gives the protein CAISELAGGVPQFF.